The 12 T cell receptor beta chains below were found in one sample sequenced in a study of identical twins. TCRdb called the 5' RACE reads again in MiXCR, with one record for every CDR3 protein. The sample lists 1.5 million to 2 million distinct CDR3 sequences, less than 35% occurring once. The source material was cord blood. Source of these receptors: a newborn girl in good health.

This clonotype was found many times. V and J are TRBV11-2 and TRBJ2-1; TRBD1 is a possible D gene (5 bases). The CDR3 runs to 15 residues. Germline V CDR1 and CDR2: SGHAT, FQNNGV. The V gene lost 5 bases and the J gene lost 2 bases, with 13 bases spanning the gap. The CDR3 loop is CASSPGQKTYNEQFF. The CDR3, as DNA: TGTGCCAGCAGCCCAGGACAAAAAACCTACAATGAGCAGTTCTTC.

This clonotype was picked up a small number of times. This chain links TRBV27 with TRBJ2-1, with 11 bases identical to TRBD2. The J call may be faulty, since TRBJ2-7 better matches the DNA end. Germline V lookup: CDR1 MNHEY, CDR2 SMNVEV (reference sequence). The CDR3 is 16 amino acids. CDR3 DNA: TGTGCCAGCAGTCCAATAGCGGGAGGGCCGTACAATGAGCAGTACTTC. Translating gives CASSPIAGGPYNEQYF.

This clonotype was seen only a few times. The chain has TRBV6-5 and TRBJ1-4, with a weak D call TRBD1 (6 bases). Germline CDR1 MNHEY, CDR2 SVGAGI. V lost 6 bases and J lost 4, with 12 bases in between. This CDR3 is 14 amino acids long. CDR3 sequence: CASRVQGGNEKLFF. Here the CDR3 DNA reads TGTGCCAGCAGGGTACAGGGAGGTAATGAAAAACTGTTTTTT.

The gene calls are TRBV6-5 and TRBJ2-1; no definite D call. The ends were cut back, 4 bases at V and 10 bases at J, with 11 bases in the middle. Germline values: CDR1 MNHEY, CDR2 SVGAGI. This CDR3 contains 12 residues. The DNA for the CDR3 is TGTGCCAGCAGTTCCCTATATTACGAGCAGTTCTTC. It yields the protein CASSSLYYEQFF.

The chain carries TRBV29-1 and TRBJ2-1; D possibly corresponds to TRBD2 (5 bases). This CDR3 is built from 12 residues. Per germline, CDR1 SQVTM and CDR2 ANQGSEA. V was trimmed by 6 bases and J by 10 bases, leaving 16 bases between them. CDR3 nucleotide sequence: TGCAGCGTCGCCCCACTAGTTGGGGAGCAGTTCTTC. Its protein product is CSVAPLVGEQFF.

The rearrangement links TRBV4-2 to TRBJ2-1; D perhaps matches TRBD2 (7 bases). Trimming pared 1 base from V and 4 bases from J, leaving 26 bases between. Germline V gene sequence: CDR1 LGHNA, CDR2 YNFKEQ. The CDR3 spans 20 residues. The CDR3 sequence: CASSQARGGDLVPVYNEQFF. The DNA for the CDR3 is TGTGCCAGCAGCCAAGCTCGAGGGGGGGACCTTGTCCCAGTATACAATGAGCAGTTCTTC.

About this clonotype: One base away lies a much larger clone, so this may be a sequencing read error. This chain links TRBV10-3 with TRBJ2-1; weak D call: TRBD2 (5 bases). The CDR3 runs 16 residues. The germline V gene has CDR1 ENHRY and CDR2 SYGVKD. The germline V and J ends were trimmed by 0 bases and 7 bases, with 16 bases remaining between them. The CDR3 sequence is CAISESEWEISNEQFF. CDR3 sequence (DNA): TGTGCCATCAGTGAGTCGGAGTGGGAGATCAGTAATGAGCAGTTCTTC.

This clonotype was counted only a few times. J is TRBJ1-2 and V is TRBV10-3; D possibly corresponds to TRBD1 (5 bases). The CDR3 covers 14 residues. Germline-derived CDR1 and CDR2 are ENHRY and SYGVKD. Between the trimmed V and J ends, which lost 2 bases and 3 bases, there was a span of 10 bases. The CDR3 sequence: CAISERGTHYGYTF. CDR3 bases: TGTGCCATCAGTGAGCGGGGGACCCACTATGGCTACACCTTC.

This clonotype was seen more than once but under ten times. The rearrangement uses TRBV20-1 and TRBJ2-7; a possible D gene is TRBD1 (5 bases). The ends were cut back, 2 bases at V and 0 bases at J, with 11 bases in the middle. There are 14 residues in the CDR3. Germline V gene lookup returns CDR1 DFQATT and CDR2 SNEGSKA (reference sequence). CDR3 sequence (DNA): TGCAGTGCTAGACCCCAGGGAAGCTCCTACGAGCAGTACTTC. Translating gives CSARPQGSSYEQYF.

This clonotype has ten or more counts. The chain uses TRBV4-1 and TRBJ2-1; D is undetermined. Germline V gene data show CDR1 as MGHRA and CDR2 as YSYEKL. V shed 2 bases and J shed 8 bases, with 7 bases lying between them. This CDR3 spans 12 amino acids. CDR3 in amino acids: CASSQSGYEQFF. The CDR3 DNA follows: TGCGCCAGCAGCCAATCCGGCTATGAGCAGTTCTTC.

This rearrangement joins TRBV2 to TRBJ1-1, with D hard to call. This CDR3 comprises 13 residues. CDR1 is SNHLY, CDR2 FYNNEI, per germline. V was clipped by 5 bases and J by 4 bases, with 11 bases between them. CDR3: CASSTDGSTEAFF. CDR3 DNA: TGTGCCAGCAGTACGGACGGGAGCACTGAAGCTTTCTTT.

This rearrangement joins TRBV27 to TRBJ1-3, with 9 bases fitting TRBD1. Trimming at V came to 4 bases and at J to 4 bases, leaving 5 bases not matched to a gene. This CDR3 is 15 amino acids long. Per the germline V gene, CDR1 is MNHEY and CDR2 is SMNVEV (reference sequence). DNA for the CDR3: TGTGCCAGCAGTTCACCGGACAGGGGCGGAAACACCATATATTTT. This gives the protein CASSSPDRGGNTIYF.